This TCR beta chain was sequenced for a study of cytomegalovirus exposure and HLA in healthy donors. Study information: Early on, a data release was issued that held roughly 84 million unique TCRs from HLA-typed donors. Study-wide results and caveats: A later analysis linked a missense variant in DCLRE1C to the trimming of TCR beta V and J genes.

Note on this clone: Its antigen is not known.

60 Vbeta and 13 Jbeta primers were used in PCR. TCRdb's table, derived via immunoSEQ multiplex PCR, lists solely in-frame clones and lacks some. The sample yields about 150,000 clones, 76% seen once. Healthy donors of bone marrow made up the group. CDR3 length: 13 residues. The ends were cut back, 0 bases at V and 5 bases at J, with 10 bases in the middle. Germline CDR1 reads GTSNPN; CDR2 reads SVGIG (reference sequence). The chain couples TRBV30 to TRBJ1-1; D is unclear. The source is a man aged 35 to 55 in good health and CMV-seronegative. Sequenced sample: PBMCs. CDR3 sequence: CAWSVLRETEAFF. The CDR3 DNA reads TGTGCCTGGAGTGTACTGAGGGAGACTGAAGCTTTCTTT. The entire variable domain, with the rest obtained from reference TRBV30 and TRBJ1-1, is as follows: SQTIHQWPATLVQPVGSPLSLECTVEGTSNPNLYWYRQAAGRGLQLLFYSVGIGQISSEVPQNLSASRPQDRQFILSSKKLLLSDSGFYLCAWSVLRETEAFFGQGTRLTVV.